Listed here are 5 T cell receptor beta chains from one sample, sequenced in a study of T cell responses to AZD1222 COVID-19 vaccine. Sequencing was performed with immunoSEQ multiplex PCR; in TCRdb, only in-frame clones are kept and a portion is missing. The table lists around 130,000 clones, over 90% of them singletons, with approximately 5.4% in the top ten. The sample was peripheral blood, taken on day 0 of AZD1222 vaccination. Every receptor here comes from an adult in good health.

In nucleotides, the CDR3 is TGCGCCAGCAGCCAACCGACCCGACGACAGGGAAGGTTCTTC. Encoded protein: CASSQPTRRQGRFF. The chain links TRBV4-1 to TRBJ2-1; 7 bases are a match to TRBD1. Looked up from germline, CDR1 is MGHRA and CDR2 is YSYEKL. The trim removed 2 bases at V and 15 bases at J, leaving 13 bases unmatched. This CDR3 has 14 amino acids.

This chain's CDR3 is CASSTTRDRWTGELFF. The CDR3 nucleotides read TGTGCCAGCAGTACCACGAGGGACAGATGGACCGGGGAGCTGTTTTTT. This chain joins TRBV28 and TRBJ2-2; 7 positions match TRBD1. The CDR3 has 16 amino acids. V gave up 5 bases and J gave up 5 bases; unmatched junction bases: 11. Germline CDR1 reads MDHEN; CDR2 reads SYDVKM.

This rearrangement joins TRBV27 to TRBJ2-1; the match to TRBD2 covers 13 bases. CDR3 length: 18 amino acids. Germline lookup yields CDR1 MNHEY and CDR2 SMNVEV (reference sequence). V trimming: 6 bases; J trimming: 0 bases; junction bases outside the gene matches: 8. CDR3 loop: CASRPGLAGLSSYNEQFF. The CDR3 DNA reads as TGTGCCAGCAGACCGGGACTAGCGGGATTAAGCTCCTACAATGAGCAGTTCTTC.

V and J are TRBV5-6 and TRBJ1-5, with a tentative D call TRBD1 (6 bases). V was clipped by 4 bases and J by 2 bases, with 13 bases between them. CDR1 and CDR2 (germline): SGHDT, YYEEEE. The CDR3 extends over 15 amino acids. The CDR3 region is CASSRGHPGNQPQHF. CDR3 nucleotides: TGTGCCAGCAGCAGGGGACATCCGGGCAATCAGCCCCAGCATTTT.

This rearrangement joins TRBV5-6 to TRBJ2-2; D is unresolved. Deletions cut 0 bases from V and 6 bases from J, with 18 bases between. This CDR3 spans 17 amino acids. CDR1 and CDR2 (germline): SGHDT, YYEEEE. The CDR3 loop is CASSLGEARRYAGELFF. For the CDR3, the DNA is TGTGCCAGCAGCTTGGGTGAGGCGAGGCGGTACGCCGGGGAGCTGTTTTTT.